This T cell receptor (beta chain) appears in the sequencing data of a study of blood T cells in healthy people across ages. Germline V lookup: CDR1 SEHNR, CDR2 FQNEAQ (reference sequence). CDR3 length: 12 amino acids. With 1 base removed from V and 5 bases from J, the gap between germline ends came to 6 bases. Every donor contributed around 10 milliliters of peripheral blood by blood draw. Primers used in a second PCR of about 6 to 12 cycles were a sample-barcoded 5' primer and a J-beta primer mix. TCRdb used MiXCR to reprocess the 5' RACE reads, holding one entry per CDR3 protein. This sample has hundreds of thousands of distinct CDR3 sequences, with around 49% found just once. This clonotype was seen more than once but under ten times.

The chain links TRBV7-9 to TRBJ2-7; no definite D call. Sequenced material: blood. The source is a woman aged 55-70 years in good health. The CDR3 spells CASSLVSNEQYF. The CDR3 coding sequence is TGTGCCAGCAGCTTAGTTTCTAACGAGCAGTACTTC.